Following are 9 T cell receptor beta chains from one sample sequenced in a study of T cell repertoires in cytomegalovirus infection. TCRdb re-derived calls from the reads in MiXCR, one entry per CDR3 protein. The sample holds roughly 230,000 distinct CDR3 sequences; 22% are singletons and the top ten take roughly 20%. Sequencing was carried out using CD8+ T cells from PBMCs. The origin of the receptors is a human donor in good health (CMV status not recorded). Some clones in this sample may be carry-over from other donors' samples.

This clonotype was detected ten times or more. The chain recombines TRBV29-1 with TRBJ2-3; 10 positions agree with TRBD1. This CDR3 is built from 17 residues. Trimming at V came to 4 bases and at J to 3 bases, leaving 13 bases not matched to a gene. Germline values: CDR1 SQVTM, CDR2 ANQGSEA. The chain's CDR3 is CSVAGIGGTGVTDTQYF. CDR3 DNA sequence: TGCAGCGTTGCGGGGATAGGGGGGACAGGGGTAACAGATACGCAGTATTTT.

CDR3 DNA sequence: TGTGCCAGCAGCGTAGCTACGGGACTAGCGGCGGATACGCAGTATTTT. Its translation: CASSVATGLAADTQYF. The chain recombines TRBV9 with TRBJ2-3; 11 bases agree with TRBD2. CDR3 length: 16 amino acids. The junction had 6 bases not matched to a gene; V was cut back by 0 bases and J by 6 bases. The germline gives CDR1 SGDLS, CDR2 YYNGEE.

The chain links TRBV28 to TRBJ1-5, with TRBD1 matching over 8 bases. The CDR3 has 13 amino acids. Germline trimming cut 8 bases from V and 7 bases from J; bases unmatched to any gene: 7. Germline V gene data show CDR1 as MDHEN and CDR2 as SYDVKM. The CDR3 DNA follows: TGTGCCAGCCTAGAACAGGGGGGACAGCCCCAGCATTTT. Encoded protein: CASLEQGGQPQHF.

By share, this clonotype counts as medium-sized (0.01 to 0.1%). The rearrangement uses TRBV7-8 and TRBJ2-5; D unclear. Germline lookup yields CDR1 SGHVS and CDR2 FQNEAQ. Trimming left V 5 bases short and J 2 bases short, with 9 bases between. This CDR3 is built from 13 residues. As DNA, the CDR3 is TGTGCCAGCAGCCCAGCGTTGCAAGAGACCCAGTACTTC. It encodes CASSPALQETQYF.

By sample fraction, this clonotype is medium-sized (0.01 to 0.1%). The chain is built from TRBV28 and TRBJ2-7; no clear D gene. Trimming removed 4 bases at V and 1 base at J, with 11 bases between. The CDR3 runs to 14 residues. The V gene's germline CDR1 is MDHEN and CDR2 SYDVKM. CDR3 DNA: TGTGCCAGCAGTTCAAGGCTACAGTCCTACGAGCAGTACTTC. Its protein product is CASSSRLQSYEQYF.

The rearrangement links TRBV6-5 to TRBJ2-7; the D gene is possibly TRBD1 (6 bases). The CDR3 covers 15 residues. The germline V gene encodes CDR1 MNHEY and CDR2 SVGAGI. Deletions cut 0 bases from V and 1 base from J, with 10 bases between. The CDR3 sequence: CASSYSRTESYEQYF. CDR3 nucleotides: TGTGCCAGCAGTTACTCCCGGACAGAGTCCTACGAGCAGTACTTC.

This clonotype was found many times. J is TRBJ1-5 and V is TRBV12-3 or TRBV12-4; D ambiguous. Trimming cost V 2 bases and J 0 bases, with 2 bases left between them. This CDR3 has 13 residues. CDR3 loop: CASSLYSNQPQHF. The CDR3 region has the DNA TGTGCCAGCAGTTTATATAGCAATCAGCCCCAGCATTTT.

V gene TRBV2 combines with J gene TRBJ2-7; D uncertain. The V gene lost 8 bases and the J gene lost 2 bases, with 10 bases spanning the gap. CDR3 length: 12 residues. Germline V gene lookup returns CDR1 SNHLY and CDR2 FYNNEI. This CDR3 is CASAGYTYEQYF. The CDR3 coding sequence is TGTGCCAGCGCCGGCTACACCTACGAGCAGTACTTC. The full variable domain, rest sourced from reference TRBV2 and TRBJ2-7, is EPEVTQTPSHQVTQMGQEVILRCVPISNHLYFYWYRQILGQKVEFLVSFYNNEISEKSEIFDDQFSVERPDGSNFTLKIRSTKLEDSAMYFCASAGYTYEQYFGPGTRLTVT.

V is TRBV28 and J is TRBJ1-4; tentative D call: TRBD1 (5 bases). Germline CDR1 MDHEN, CDR2 SYDVKM. V was trimmed by 1 base and J by 12 bases, leaving 12 bases between them. The CDR3 has 13 amino acids. The CDR3 protein is CASSLSSVQELFF. The CDR3 coding sequence is TGTGCCAGCAGTTTATCCTCGGTACAGGAACTGTTTTTT.